The following is a T cell receptor beta chain sequence with its context. The PCR made use of 60 Vbeta and 13 Jbeta primers. TCRdb's copy holds only in-frame clones and misses some; the assay was immunoSEQ multiplex PCR. This sample's clone table lists approximately 58,000 clones. These data come from a study of cytomegalovirus exposure and HLA in healthy donors. For the study at large: Of over 350 genotyped donors, roughly 76% grouped in the Caucasian-associated ancestry cluster.

The specimen sequenced was PBMCs. This sequence was found in a young man in good health and CMV-seropositive.

This CDR3 is CASRGDGNQPQHF. The CDR3 DNA is TGTGCCAGCCGGGGGGATGGCAATCAGCCCCAGCATTTT. This chain links TRBV18 with TRBJ1-5; weak D call: TRBD1 (5 bases). The CDR3 sequence is 13 residues long. Germline loops: CDR1 KGHSH, CDR2 LQKENI. The V gene lost 8 bases and the J gene lost 2 bases, with 10 bases spanning the gap. Complete variable domain (other parts from reference TRBV18 and TRBJ1-5): NAGVMQNPRHLVRRRGQEARLRCSPMKGHSHVYWYRQLPEEGLKFMVYLQKENIIDESGMPKERFSAEFPKEGPSILRIQQVVRGDSAAYFCASRGDGNQPQHFGDGTRLSIL.